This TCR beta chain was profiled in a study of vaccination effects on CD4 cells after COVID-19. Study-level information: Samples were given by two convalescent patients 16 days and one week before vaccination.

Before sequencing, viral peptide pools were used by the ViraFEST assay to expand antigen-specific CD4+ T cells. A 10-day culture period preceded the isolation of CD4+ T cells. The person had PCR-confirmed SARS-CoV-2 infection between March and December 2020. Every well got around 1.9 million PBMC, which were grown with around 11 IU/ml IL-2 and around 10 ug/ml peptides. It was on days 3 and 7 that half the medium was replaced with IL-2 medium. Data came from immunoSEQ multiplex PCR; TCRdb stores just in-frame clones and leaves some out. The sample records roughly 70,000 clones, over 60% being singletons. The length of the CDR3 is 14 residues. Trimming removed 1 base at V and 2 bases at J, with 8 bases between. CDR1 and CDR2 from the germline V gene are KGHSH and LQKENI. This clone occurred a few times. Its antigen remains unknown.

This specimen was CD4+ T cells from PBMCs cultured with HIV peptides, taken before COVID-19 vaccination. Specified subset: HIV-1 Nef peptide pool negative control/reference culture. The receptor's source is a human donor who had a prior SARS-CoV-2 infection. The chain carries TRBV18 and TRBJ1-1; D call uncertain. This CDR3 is CASSPLQANTEAFF. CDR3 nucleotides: TGTGCCAGCTCACCACTCCAGGCAAACACTGAAGCTTTCTTT.